The 9 T cell receptor beta chains below were found in one sample sequenced in a study of T-cell reconstitution after alpha-beta-depleted transplantation in children. Researchers prepared the TCRbeta library using unique molecular identifiers, the study reports. TCRdb passed the PCR reads through MiXCR, listing each CDR3 protein once. Here the sample spans 17,000 or so distinct CDR3 sequences, under 15% being singletons. The material sequenced was PBMCs, mostly from graft donor cells, taken 180 days after TCRalphabeta/CD19-depleted stem cell transplant. The source is a boy less than two years old who had a stem cell transplant for Wiskott-Aldrich syndrome, so the T cells may come from the graft donor.

This clonotype has at least ten counts. The chain employs TRBV25-1 and TRBJ2-1; D not resolved. Looked up from germline, CDR1 is MGHDK and CDR2 is SYGVNS. V lost 5 bases, J lost 9 bases, and 8 bases lay in between. This CDR3 has 11 residues. CDR3 loop: CASSWMTEQFF. The CDR3 DNA is TGTGCCAGCAGTTGGATGACTGAGCAGTTCTTC.

In its sample, this clonotype ranks as medium-sized. The chain is built from TRBV6-5 and TRBJ2-7; 14 nucleotides agree with TRBD2. Germline V lookup: CDR1 MNHEY, CDR2 SVGAGI. The CDR3 contains 17 residues. J lost 4 bases, V lost 5 bases, and 10 bases had no gene match. CDR3 sequence (DNA): TGTGCCAGCAGTACCCCGACTAGCGGGAGGGGGCCGTACGAGCAGTACTTC. Translating it yields CASSTPTSGRGPYEQYF.

This clonotype was detected many times. The chain recombines TRBV5-5 with TRBJ2-5; D perhaps matches TRBD2 (6 bases). Between the trimmed V and J ends, which lost 4 bases and 7 bases, there was a span of 11 bases. Germline loops: CDR1 SGHKS, CDR2 YYEKEE (reference sequence). The CDR3 contains 12 residues. The CDR3 loop reads CASSNEEGTQYF. As DNA, the CDR3 is TGTGCCAGCAGCAACGAGGAGGGGACCCAGTACTTC.

The genes are TRBV20-1 and TRBJ1-2; 7 bases fit TRBD1. This CDR3 contains 15 residues. V was pared by 7 bases and J by 2 bases, with 13 bases of the junction left unmatched. Germline CDR1 DFQATT, CDR2 SNEGSKA (reference sequence). The CDR3 nucleotides read TGCAGTGTACTTAACCGGGACAGAGTAAACTATGGCTACACCTTC. Translation: CSVLNRDRVNYGYTF.

This clonotype was seen a handful of times. CDR3 sequence (DNA): TGTGCCAGCAGCGCGTGGGGGATGTCAGGGACATACAATGAGCAGTTCTTC. It encodes CASSAWGMSGTYNEQFF. The V and J genes are TRBV9 and TRBJ2-1; TRBD1 might be the D (6 bases). Per the germline V gene, CDR1 is SGDLS and CDR2 is YYNGEE. Trimming removed 3 bases at V and 4 bases at J, with 20 bases between. CDR3 length equals 17 residues.

The chain recombines TRBV7-9 with TRBJ2-3, with 12 nucleotides matching TRBD2. The CDR3 length is 16 residues. Germline-derived CDR1 and CDR2 are SEHNR and FQNEAQ (reference sequence). V shed 3 bases and J 4 bases; nucleotides not matched to a gene: 5. The CDR3 protein is CASSFSSGRGSDTQYF. The CDR3 DNA reads TGTGCCAGCAGCTTTTCTAGCGGGAGGGGCTCAGATACGCAGTATTTT.

This clonotype is a singleton in its sample. The V and J genes are TRBV10-3 and TRBJ2-1, with 16 bases matching TRBD2. J lost 7 bases, V lost 3 bases, and 3 bases had no gene match. The CDR3 is 16 residues long. Germline lookup yields CDR1 ENHRY and CDR2 SYGVKD. CDR3 amino acids: CAISDPGLAGGNEQFF. The CDR3 bases are TGTGCCATCAGTGACCCGGGACTAGCGGGAGGGAATGAGCAGTTCTTC.

This clonotype was recorded at least ten times. This chain joins TRBV20-1 and TRBJ2-1, with D perhaps matching TRBD1 (6 bases). V was shortened by 8 bases and J by 10 bases, with 15 bases between the two germline ends. Germline CDR1 reads DFQATT; CDR2 reads SNEGSKA (reference sequence). The CDR3 length is 11 residues. The CDR3 is CSPQGQREQFF. Written as DNA, the CDR3 is TGCAGTCCTCAGGGGCAGCGAGAGCAGTTCTTC.

This clonotype was counted ten times or more. This chain links TRBV28 with TRBJ2-7, with 8 bases lining up with TRBD1. In germline, CDR1 is MDHEN, CDR2 SYDVKM. Trimming cost V 6 bases and J 2 bases; bases outside gene matches: 9. CDR3 length: 15 residues. Written as DNA, the CDR3 is TGTGCCAGCAGATCCGGGACAGGAGAAACCTACGAGCAGTACTTC. It is translated as CASRSGTGETYEQYF.